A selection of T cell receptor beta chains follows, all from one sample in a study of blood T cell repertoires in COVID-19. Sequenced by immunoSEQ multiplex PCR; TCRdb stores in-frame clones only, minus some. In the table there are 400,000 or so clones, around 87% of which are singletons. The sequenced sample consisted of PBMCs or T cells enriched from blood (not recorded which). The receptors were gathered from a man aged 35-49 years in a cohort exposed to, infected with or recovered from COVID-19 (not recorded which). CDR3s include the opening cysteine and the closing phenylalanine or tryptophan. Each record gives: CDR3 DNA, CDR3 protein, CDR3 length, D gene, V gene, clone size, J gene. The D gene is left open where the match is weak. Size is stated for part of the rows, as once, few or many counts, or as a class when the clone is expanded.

DNA: TGTGCCAGCAGCTATAGCTTTGGCATTGGGGCCAACGTCCTGACTTTC; CDR3: CASSYSFGIGANVLTF; length: 16; D: -; V: TRBV7-9; size: -; J: TRBJ2-6
DNA: TGTGCCAGCAGCCGAAGGACATCCCGGGATGAAAAACTGTTTTTT; CDR3: CASSRRTSRDEKLFF; length: 15; D: -; V: TRBV3-1/TRBV3-2; size: -; J: TRBJ1-4
DNA: TGCGCCAGCAGTGACAGGGCGAACTATGGCTACACCTTC; CDR3: CASSDRANYGYTF; length: 13; D: -; V: TRBV10-2; size: few; J: TRBJ1-2
DNA: TGTGCCAGCAGCCATATGGAGACGGGGATTGAAGCTTTCTTT; CDR3: CASSHMETGIEAFF; length: 14; D: -; V: TRBV5-4; size: -; J: TRBJ1-1
DNA: TGTGCCAGCAAGAAGGGGGCCACTGAAGCTTTCTTT; CDR3: CASKKGATEAFF; length: 12; D: TRBD1; V: TRBV2; size: -; J: TRBJ1-1
DNA: TGCGCCAGCAGCCAAACAGGGGGCGAGAACACTGAAGCTTTCTTT; CDR3: CASSQTGGENTEAFF; length: 15; D: TRBD1; V: TRBV10-1; size: -; J: TRBJ1-1
DNA: TGTGCCAGCAGCTACCAGGTGGGAGTCGGGGATACGCAGTATTTT; CDR3: CASSYQVGVGDTQYF; length: 15; D: -; V: TRBV7-2; size: -; J: TRBJ2-3
DNA: TGCAGCGTTGGGGAGAATAGCAATCAGCCCCAGCATTTT; CDR3: CSVGENSNQPQHF; length: 13; D: -; V: TRBV29-1; size: -; J: TRBJ1-5
DNA: TGTGCCAGCGAGGTCCAGGGGCGCGGGCAGCCCCAGCATTTT; CDR3: CASEVQGRGQPQHF; length: 14; D: -; V: TRBV2; size: -; J: TRBJ1-5
DNA: TGCGCCAGCAGCTCGACAGGGGGAAAGCCCCAGCATTTT; CDR3: CASSSTGGKPQHF; length: 13; D: TRBD1; V: TRBV5-1; size: -; J: TRBJ1-5
DNA: TGTGCCAGCAGCCGGGACAGGAACACTGAAGCTTTCTTT; CDR3: CASSRDRNTEAFF; length: 13; D: TRBD1; V: TRBV7-2; size: -; J: TRBJ1-1
DNA: TGTGCCAGCAGTGAAGCGGGGGCAAATCAGCCCCAGCATTTT; CDR3: CASSEAGANQPQHF; length: 14; D: -; V: TRBV6-1; size: -; J: TRBJ1-5
DNA: TGTGCCAGCAGCCCCCGACAGGGGATGAACACTGAAGCTTTCTTT; CDR3: CASSPRQGMNTEAFF; length: 15; D: TRBD1; V: TRBV3-1/TRBV3-2; size: -; J: TRBJ1-1
DNA: TGTGCCAGCAGCCAAGCCGGGGTTGGAAACACCATATATTTT; CDR3: CASSQAGVGNTIYF; length: 14; D: -; V: TRBV3-1/TRBV3-2; size: once; J: TRBJ1-3
DNA: TGTGCCAGCAGTGAAGGCGGCAGGGCCTACAATGAGCAGTTCTTC; CDR3: CASSEGGRAYNEQFF; length: 15; D: -; V: TRBV6-1; size: once; J: TRBJ2-1
DNA: TGTGCCAGCAGCTTAGACCCGAGAGGGCGAACTGAAGCTTTCTTT; CDR3: CASSLDPRGRTEAFF; length: 15; D: -; V: TRBV13; size: -; J: TRBJ1-1
DNA: TGTGCCAGCAGCCTAGGGACAGTCCTCTCCTACGAGCAGTACTTC; CDR3: CASSLGTVLSYEQYF; length: 15; D: TRBD1; V: TRBV7-9; size: -; J: TRBJ2-7
DNA: TGCAGCGTTGAAGACCCCATGCGGCCAGGAGGGACGCAGTATTTT; CDR3: CSVEDPMRPGGTQYF; length: 15; D: -; V: TRBV29-1; size: once; J: TRBJ2-3
DNA: TGCGCCAGCAGCCAAGATGCCTATAGCTCCTACAATGAGCAGTTCTTC; CDR3: CASSQDAYSSYNEQFF; length: 16; D: -; V: TRBV4-1; size: -; J: TRBJ2-1
DNA: TGTGCCACCAGTGAAGGACTTTATACGCAGTATTTT; CDR3: CATSEGLYTQYF; length: 12; D: -; V: TRBV24-1; size: -; J: TRBJ2-3
DNA: TGCGCCAGCAGCCCCAGGCTGGACAGGGGGTTCACTGAAGCTTTCTTT; CDR3: CASSPRLDRGFTEAFF; length: 16; D: TRBD1; V: TRBV5-1; size: once; J: TRBJ1-1
DNA: TGTGCCTGGAGTGATCCACGAGGCTACGAGCAGTACTTC; CDR3: CAWSDPRGYEQYF; length: 13; D: -; V: TRBV30; size: -; J: TRBJ2-7
DNA: TGTGCCACCAGCAGAGTGTCGGGGGGCCGCTACGAGCAGTACTTC; CDR3: CATSRVSGGRYEQYF; length: 15; D: -; V: TRBV15; size: -; J: TRBJ2-7
DNA: TGTGCCAGTAGTATGTTAGCGGGAGGGTCCACCGGGGAGCTGTTTTTT; CDR3: CASSMLAGGSTGELFF; length: 16; D: TRBD2; V: TRBV19; size: -; J: TRBJ2-2
DNA: TGTGCCAGCAGCGTATCGGCCACTACGTACCAAGAGACCCAGTACTTC; CDR3: CASSVSATTYQETQYF; length: 16; D: -; V: TRBV9; size: -; J: TRBJ2-5
DNA: TGTGCCAGCTCACCAAGGGGGTGGGACGAAAAACTGTTTTTT; CDR3: CASSPRGWDEKLFF; length: 14; D: -; V: TRBV18; size: -; J: TRBJ1-4
DNA: TGCGCCAGCAGCTTGGGAGGGAGGGGCAATTCACCCCTCCACTTT; CDR3: CASSLGGRGNSPLHF; length: 15; D: -; V: TRBV5-1; size: -; J: TRBJ1-6
DNA: TGTGCCAGCAGTGAAGTAATGGGCGGGAGTCCTAACTATGGCTACACCTTC; CDR3: CASSEVMGGSPNYGYTF; length: 17; D: -; V: TRBV6-1; size: -; J: TRBJ1-2
DNA: TGTGCCAGCAGTGAAGCTGACACCCGACTAGCGGGAGTCAATGAGCAGTTCTTC; CDR3: CASSEADTRLAGVNEQFF; length: 18; D: TRBD2; V: TRBV6-1; size: -; J: TRBJ2-1
DNA: TGTGCCAGCAGCCCCGGGTCTTACAATGAGCAGTTCTTC; CDR3: CASSPGSYNEQFF; length: 13; D: -; V: TRBV7-3; size: -; J: TRBJ2-1
DNA: TGTGCCAGCAGCAAAGCGGACACCTACTACGAGCAGTACTTC; CDR3: CASSKADTYYEQYF; length: 14; D: -; V: TRBV21-1; size: once; J: TRBJ2-7
DNA: TGTGCCAGCAGCTTTCTTGGACTAGCGGGAGTCGGGGTATACAATGAGCAGTTCTTC; CDR3: CASSFLGLAGVGVYNEQFF; length: 19; D: TRBD2; V: TRBV7-9; size: -; J: TRBJ2-1
DNA: TGTGCCAGCCACCGGGACAGCACGAACACCGGGGAGCTGTTTTTT; CDR3: CASHRDSTNTGELFF; length: 15; D: TRBD1; V: TRBV7-3; size: few; J: TRBJ2-2
DNA: TGTGCCAGCAGCCTTAGTGGTTCACCCCTCCACTTT; CDR3: CASSLSGSPLHF; length: 12; D: -; V: TRBV3-1/TRBV3-2; size: -; J: TRBJ1-6
DNA: TGTGCCAGCAGTCTCGCAATCGGGCGCGAGGGGACCCAGTACTTC; CDR3: CASSLAIGREGTQYF; length: 15; D: -; V: TRBV7-9; size: -; J: TRBJ2-5
DNA: TGTGCCAGTATGGGACAGGGGAATCAGCCCCAGCATTTT; CDR3: CASMGQGNQPQHF; length: 13; D: TRBD1; V: TRBV19; size: few; J: TRBJ1-5
DNA: TGTGCCAGCAGCCAAGATCAGGGCGGCGGGGTTCTCTATGGCTACACCTTC; CDR3: CASSQDQGGGVLYGYTF; length: 17; D: -; V: TRBV4-2; size: -; J: TRBJ1-2
DNA: TGCGCCAGCAGCTTGGTTCTAGACGGGAATGAGCAGTTCTTC; CDR3: CASSLVLDGNEQFF; length: 14; D: -; V: TRBV5-1; size: once; J: TRBJ2-1
DNA: TGCAGCGCCAAAGGAGGGGCAGTGGGGGACTATGGCTACACCTTC; CDR3: CSAKGGAVGDYGYTF; length: 15; D: -; V: TRBV29-1; size: -; J: TRBJ1-2
DNA: TGTGCCAGCAGCTTATCCCCAGCGGGAAACACCATATATTTT; CDR3: CASSLSPAGNTIYF; length: 14; D: -; V: TRBV11-2; size: -; J: TRBJ1-3
DNA: TGCAGCGTGCGTACAGGTACCTTCACAAGCGGGAGCTACAATGAGCAGTTCTTC; CDR3: CSVRTGTFTSGSYNEQFF; length: 18; D: TRBD2; V: TRBV29-1; size: -; J: TRBJ2-1
DNA: TGTGCCAGTAGTATAGTCCTAGCGGGAGGGCCAGATGGAGAGACCCAGTACTTC; CDR3: CASSIVLAGGPDGETQYF; length: 18; D: TRBD2; V: TRBV19; size: -; J: TRBJ2-5
DNA: TGCGCCAGCAGTGTGGGCTCCAATGAGCAGTTCTTC; CDR3: CASSVGSNEQFF; length: 12; D: -; V: TRBV10-2; size: -; J: TRBJ2-1
DNA: TGTGCCAGCAGCTTATTAAATTCGGGGGGGACTGAAGCTTTCTTT; CDR3: CASSLLNSGGTEAFF; length: 15; D: -; V: TRBV7-9; size: -; J: TRBJ1-1
DNA: TGTGCCAGCAGTCCCAGCCCCCTCTCTAGGGGTGAAGCTTTCTTT; CDR3: CASSPSPLSRGEAFF; length: 15; D: -; V: TRBV28; size: -; J: TRBJ1-1
DNA: TGTGCCAGCAGCCAACAGCCCAACACTGAAGCTTTCTTT; CDR3: CASSQQPNTEAFF; length: 13; D: -; V: TRBV6-4; size: -; J: TRBJ1-1
DNA: TGTGCCAGCACGTCTCCCTCGGCTAGGCTTGGCTACACCTTC; CDR3: CASTSPSARLGYTF; length: 14; D: -; V: TRBV28; size: -; J: TRBJ1-2
DNA: TGCGCCAGCAGCACCGGGACAGGGAGCGTCTATGGCTACACCTTC; CDR3: CASSTGTGSVYGYTF; length: 15; D: TRBD1; V: TRBV5-1; size: -; J: TRBJ1-2